A selection of T cell receptor beta chains follows, all from one sample in a study of blood T cell repertoires in COVID-19. This table comes from immunoSEQ multiplex PCR, and its TCRdb copy is limited to in-frame clones, with some not included. Altogether about 130,000 clones are present, more than 80% being singletons, with the ten largest covering around 4.1%. Specimen: peripheral blood. The receptors come from a human donor in a cohort sampled during active COVID-19. The CDR3 runs from the conserved cysteine through the conserved F or W. A D gene is named only where the DNA matches it firmly. Some rows have no size entry. The others give once, few or many, or a class for an expanded clone.

TGTGCCAGCAGCTTGTATCAGGGGGACACTGAAGCTTTCTTT	CASSLYQGDTEAFF	-	TRBV5-6	TRBD1	14	TRBJ1-1
TGCAGTGCTAGTCAGTCGAACACCGGGGAGCTGTTTTTT	CSASQSNTGELFF	-	TRBV20-1	-	13	TRBJ2-2
TGTGCCAGCATCCCGACGGGCAGGGCTCAAGCTTTCTTT	CASIPTGRAQAFF	-	TRBV7-2	-	13	TRBJ1-1
TGTGCCAGCAGTCCTACGGACAGTACTAATGAAAAACTGTTTTTT	CASSPTDSTNEKLFF	-	TRBV9	-	15	TRBJ1-4
TGTGCCAGCAGCTTCAGGGGCGGGGAGCTGTTTTTT	CASSFRGGELFF	once	TRBV5-4	-	12	TRBJ2-2
TGTGCCAGCAGTTACTCGGCCGGGGTTGGGACGGGAGGAGACTATGGCTACACCTTC	CASSYSAGVGTGGDYGYTF	-	TRBV6-2/TRBV6-3	-	19	TRBJ1-2
TGTGCCAGTAGTATCGGGGGGGTCATCAATCAGCCCCAGCATTTT	CASSIGGVINQPQHF	once	TRBV19	-	15	TRBJ1-5
TGTGCCAGCAGTACAGGGGGTCCGGGTGAAGCTTTCTTT	CASSTGGPGEAFF	-	TRBV28	TRBD1	13	TRBJ1-1
TGTGCCAGCAGCCCGGGACAGGGGAACACCGGGGAGCTGTTTTTT	CASSPGQGNTGELFF	-	TRBV6-4	TRBD1	15	TRBJ2-2
TGCAGCGTTGACAGGGGCGACTATGGCTACACCTTC	CSVDRGDYGYTF	-	TRBV29-1	-	12	TRBJ1-2
TGTGCCAGCAGCATCCCATCAGATACGCAGTATTTT	CASSIPSDTQYF	-	TRBV7-2	-	12	TRBJ2-3
TGTGCCAGCAGCTTGGGACAGGGGGGGAATGAGCAGTTCTTC	CASSLGQGGNEQFF	-	TRBV7-9	TRBD1	14	TRBJ2-1
TGTGCCAGCAGTGATGCGGAACAGGACAATGAGCAGTTCTTC	CASSDAEQDNEQFF	-	TRBV2	-	14	TRBJ2-1
TGTGCCAGCTCGCTTAGCGGGGGGGCTCAGGAGACCCAGTACTTC	CASSLSGGAQETQYF	-	TRBV6-5	TRBD2	15	TRBJ2-5
TGTGCCAGCAGTTCCCCAGGGGGCTTCCATGGCTACACCTTC	CASSSPGGFHGYTF	-	TRBV28	TRBD1	14	TRBJ1-2
TGTGCCAGCAGGGCCTCAGGCACACAGTACTTC	CASRASGTQYF	-	TRBV2	-	11	TRBJ2-5
TGTGCCTGGGAACCAGGGACTGCCGTAAAACCCCTCCACTTT	CAWEPGTAVKPLHF	-	TRBV30	-	14	TRBJ1-6
TGTGCCAGCAGCTTAGGTATCAGGAACAATGAGCAGTTCTTC	CASSLGIRNNEQFF	-	TRBV7-3	-	14	TRBJ2-1
TGTGCCAGCAGTCCACGGGGAATCTCCTACAATGAGCAGTTCTTC	CASSPRGISYNEQFF	-	TRBV9	-	15	TRBJ2-1
TGTGCCAGCAGCTCCCTGGGACTTCTGGGCTCTGGGGCCAACGTCCTGACTTTC	CASSSLGLLGSGANVLTF	-	TRBV7-8	-	18	TRBJ2-6
TGTGCCAGCAGCCTGGGACTAGCGGGCACTTCCTACAATGAGCAGTTCTTC	CASSLGLAGTSYNEQFF	-	TRBV11-3	TRBD2	17	TRBJ2-1
TGTGCCAGCAACCAGGGCCGACTAGCGGGGCAGCAGTTCTTC	CASNQGRLAGQQFF	-	TRBV5-6	TRBD2	14	TRBJ2-1
TGTGCCATCAGTGGGGACAGTAACTATGGCTACACCTTC	CAISGDSNYGYTF	-	TRBV10-3	TRBD1	13	TRBJ1-2
TGTGCCAGCAGTAGGGGGAACACCGGGGAGCTGTTTTTT	CASSRGNTGELFF	-	TRBV2	-	13	TRBJ2-2
TGCGCCAGCAGCTTGGAACAGGGGCCCGCAGAAGCTTTCTTT	CASSLEQGPAEAFF	-	TRBV5-1	TRBD1	14	TRBJ1-1
TGTGCCAGCAGCTTATTATCCGGGGTCAATGAGCAGTTCTTC	CASSLLSGVNEQFF	-	TRBV11-3	-	14	TRBJ2-1
TGCGCCAGCAGCCAAGATACAGCTTCTAACTATGGCTACACCTTC	CASSQDTASNYGYTF	-	TRBV4-3	-	15	TRBJ1-2
TGCGCCAGCAGCCCCGCCGGGACAGGGGGGAATGGCTACACCTTC	CASSPAGTGGNGYTF	-	TRBV4-1	TRBD1	15	TRBJ1-2
TGTGCCAGCAGTTCCTTTGCGGCCCAGTACTTC	CASSSFAAQYF	once	TRBV2	-	11	TRBJ2-5
TGTGCCAGCAGCCAAAGCAGGGGGCCATATGGCTACACCTTC	CASSQSRGPYGYTF	-	TRBV3-1/TRBV3-2	TRBD1	14	TRBJ1-2
TGTGCCAGCAGTTTGCCAGGCAATTCACCCCTCCACTTT	CASSLPGNSPLHF	-	TRBV28	-	13	TRBJ1-6
TGTGCCACCAGTGATCTGAAGGGCAGGGACTTTATAAACGATTCTGAAGCTTTCTTT	CATSDLKGRDFINDSEAFF	once	TRBV24-1	-	19	TRBJ1-1
TGTGCCAGCAGTCACGCGGGGAGGCAGCCCCAGCATTTT	CASSHAGRQPQHF	-	TRBV6-5	-	13	TRBJ1-5
TGTGCCACCAGCCCGGGACAGGCAGCTACTGAAGCTTTCTTT	CATSPGQAATEAFF	-	TRBV15	TRBD1	14	TRBJ1-1
TGTGCCAGCAGTTACTCGACGGGGGGAACTAGCCCTTCCGGGGAGCTGTTTTTT	CASSYSTGGTSPSGELFF	-	TRBV6-2/TRBV6-3	TRBD2	18	TRBJ2-2
TGTGCCTGGAGCGATCCCGGGACAGGCTACAATGAGCAGTTCTTC	CAWSDPGTGYNEQFF	-	TRBV30	TRBD1	15	TRBJ2-1
TGTGCCAGCAGCCGGACTAGCCGGGGTGAGCAGTTCTTC	CASSRTSRGEQFF	-	TRBV3-1/TRBV3-2	TRBD2	13	TRBJ2-1
TGTGCTAGTGGCACCCCCCCTCGGACTCAGGGGCTTACCTTC	CASGTPPRTQGLTF	-	TRBV12-5	-	14	TRBJ1-2
TGTGCCAGCAGCCAGCCCACTCTCCGGGGTCCATACAATGAGCAGTTCTTC	CASSQPTLRGPYNEQFF	-	TRBV3-1/TRBV3-2	-	17	TRBJ2-1
TGTGCCAGCAGCAAAAGGACTAGCGGGCGTCACTTC	CASSKRTSGRHF	-	TRBV21-1	-	12	TRBJ2-5